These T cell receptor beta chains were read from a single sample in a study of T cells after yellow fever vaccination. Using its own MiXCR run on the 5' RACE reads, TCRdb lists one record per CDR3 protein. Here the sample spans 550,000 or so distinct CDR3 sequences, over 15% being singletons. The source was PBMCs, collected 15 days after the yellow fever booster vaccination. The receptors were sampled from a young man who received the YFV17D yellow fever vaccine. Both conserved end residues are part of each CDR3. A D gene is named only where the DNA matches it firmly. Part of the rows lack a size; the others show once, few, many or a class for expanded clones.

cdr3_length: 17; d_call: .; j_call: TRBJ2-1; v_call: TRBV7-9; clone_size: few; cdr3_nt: TGTGCCAGCAGCTTAGTCAGCGGCAAGGCGACCTACAATGAGCAGTTCTTC; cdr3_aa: CASSLVSGKATYNEQFF
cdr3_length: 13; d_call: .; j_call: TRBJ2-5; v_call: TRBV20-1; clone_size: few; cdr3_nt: TGCAGTGCTAGAGTGACAGGCACGGAGACCCAGTACTTC; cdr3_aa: CSARVTGTETQYF
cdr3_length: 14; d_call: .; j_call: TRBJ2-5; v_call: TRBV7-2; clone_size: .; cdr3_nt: TGTGCCAGCAGCTTTCAGGCGGGAAGGGAGACCCAGTACTTC; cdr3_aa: CASSFQAGRETQYF
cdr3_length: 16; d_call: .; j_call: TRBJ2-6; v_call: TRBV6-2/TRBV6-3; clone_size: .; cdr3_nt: TGTGCCAGCAATCTACCGGGAGCCCCTGGGGCCAACGTCCTGACTTTC; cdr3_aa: CASNLPGAPGANVLTF
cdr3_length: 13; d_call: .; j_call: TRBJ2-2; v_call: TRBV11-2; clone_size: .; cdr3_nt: TGTGCCAGCAGCGTAACGAACACCGGGGAGCTGTTTTTT; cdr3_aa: CASSVTNTGELFF
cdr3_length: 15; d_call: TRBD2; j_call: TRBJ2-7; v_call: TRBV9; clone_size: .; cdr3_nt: TGTGCCAGCAGCGTAGGACTAGCAGAGACCTACGAGCAGTACTTC; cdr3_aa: CASSVGLAETYEQYF
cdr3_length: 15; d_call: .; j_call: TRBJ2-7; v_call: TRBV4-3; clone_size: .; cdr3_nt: TGCGCCAGCAGCTCTGCCGGGCCTGACTCAGGGGAGCAGTACTTC; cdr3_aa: CASSSAGPDSGEQYF
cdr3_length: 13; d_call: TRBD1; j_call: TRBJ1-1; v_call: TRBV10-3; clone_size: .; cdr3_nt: TGTGCCATCAGGGAGGGACAGGGACCAGAAGCTTTCTTT; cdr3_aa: CAIREGQGPEAFF
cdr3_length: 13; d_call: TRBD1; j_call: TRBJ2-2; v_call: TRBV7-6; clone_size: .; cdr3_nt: TGTGCCAGCAGCGACGGGACAGCTGGGGAGCTGTTTTTT; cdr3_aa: CASSDGTAGELFF
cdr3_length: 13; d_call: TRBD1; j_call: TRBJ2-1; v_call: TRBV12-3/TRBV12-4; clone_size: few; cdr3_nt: TGTGCCAGCAGTTTAGCGCCAGGGGGTGAGCAGTTCTTC; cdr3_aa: CASSLAPGGEQFF
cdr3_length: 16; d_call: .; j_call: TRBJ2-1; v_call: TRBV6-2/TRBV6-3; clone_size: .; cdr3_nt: TGTGCCAGCAGGGGAAGGACGGGTAGCTCCTACAATGAGCAGTTCTTC; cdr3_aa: CASRGRTGSSYNEQFF
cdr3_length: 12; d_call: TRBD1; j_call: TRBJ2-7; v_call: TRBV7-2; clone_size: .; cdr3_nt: TGTGCCAGCAGGGGGACAGGGCCCGAGCAGTACTTC; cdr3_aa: CASRGTGPEQYF
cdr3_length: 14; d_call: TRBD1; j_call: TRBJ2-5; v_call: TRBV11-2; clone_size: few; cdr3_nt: TGTGCCAGCAGCCAAACCGGGACAGTAGAGACCCAGTACTTC; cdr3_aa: CASSQTGTVETQYF
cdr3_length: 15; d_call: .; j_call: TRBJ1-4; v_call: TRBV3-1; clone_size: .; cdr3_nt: TGTGCCAGCAGCCAGATGGGCAGGGGTAATGAAAAACTGTTTTTT; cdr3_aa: CASSQMGRGNEKLFF
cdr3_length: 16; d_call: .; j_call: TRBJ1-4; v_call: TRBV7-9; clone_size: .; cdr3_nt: TGTGCCAGCAGCCCCGCCGGGGCAGGGTTACAGGAAAAACTGTTTTTT; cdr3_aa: CASSPAGAGLQEKLFF
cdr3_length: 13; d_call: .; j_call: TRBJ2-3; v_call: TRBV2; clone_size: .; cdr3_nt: TGTGCCGGGTCGGGCGCGGGCACAGATACGCAGTATTTT; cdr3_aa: CAGSGAGTDTQYF
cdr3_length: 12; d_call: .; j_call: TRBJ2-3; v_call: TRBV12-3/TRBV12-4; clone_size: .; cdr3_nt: TGTGCCAGCAGTTCCCATGGGGATACGCAGTATTTT; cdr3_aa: CASSSHGDTQYF
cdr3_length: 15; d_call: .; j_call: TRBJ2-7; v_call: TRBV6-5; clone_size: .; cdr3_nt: TGTGCCAGCAGTTTCTACAGGGGGGGGGAATACGAGCAGTACTTC; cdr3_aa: CASSFYRGGEYEQYF
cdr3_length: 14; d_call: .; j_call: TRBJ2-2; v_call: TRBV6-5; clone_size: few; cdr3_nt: TGTGCCAGCAGTTACTCACGCCGTGGCGGGGAGCTGTTTTTT; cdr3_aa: CASSYSRRGGELFF
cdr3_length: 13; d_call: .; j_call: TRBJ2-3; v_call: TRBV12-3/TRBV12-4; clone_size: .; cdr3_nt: TGTGCCAGCAGTCCGGGGGGCAGAGATACGCAGTATTTT; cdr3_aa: CASSPGGRDTQYF
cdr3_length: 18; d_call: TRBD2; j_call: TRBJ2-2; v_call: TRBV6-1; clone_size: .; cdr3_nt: TGTGCCAGCATGGGTAGGAGCGGGAGGGCCTCGAGGACCGGGGAGCTGTTTTTT; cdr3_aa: CASMGRSGRASRTGELFF
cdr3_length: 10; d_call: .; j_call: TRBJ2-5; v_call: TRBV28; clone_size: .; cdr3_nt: TGTGCACCGGGCGAAGGGACCCAGTACTTC; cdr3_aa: CAPGEGTQYF
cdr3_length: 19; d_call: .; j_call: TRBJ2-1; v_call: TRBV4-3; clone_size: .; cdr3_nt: TGCGCCAGCAGCCAAGATCGGGGATATGCCGGGAGCTCCTACAATGAGCAGTTCTTC; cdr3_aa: CASSQDRGYAGSSYNEQFF
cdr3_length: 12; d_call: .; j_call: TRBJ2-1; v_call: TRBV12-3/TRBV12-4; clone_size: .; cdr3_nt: TGTGCCAGCAGTTTAGTCGTTGATGAGCAGTTCTTC; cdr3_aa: CASSLVVDEQFF
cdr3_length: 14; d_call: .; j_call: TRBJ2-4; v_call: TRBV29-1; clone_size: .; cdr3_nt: TGCAGTTTCACCCAAGGGACGGCTAAAAACATTCAGTACTTC; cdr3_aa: CSFTQGTAKNIQYF
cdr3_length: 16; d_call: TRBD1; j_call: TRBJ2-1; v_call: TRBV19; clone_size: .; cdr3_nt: TGTGCCAGTAGTCCCCGGGGACAGGGGAGCTACAATGAGCAGTTCTTC; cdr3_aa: CASSPRGQGSYNEQFF
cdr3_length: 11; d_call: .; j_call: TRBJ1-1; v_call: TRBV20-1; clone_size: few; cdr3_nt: TGCAGTGCTAGAGGGGTCACTGAAGCTTTCTTT; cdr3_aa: CSARGVTEAFF
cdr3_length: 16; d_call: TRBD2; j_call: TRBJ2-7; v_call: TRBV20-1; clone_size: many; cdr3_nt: TGCAGTGCTAGAGATGTACGCGGGACTGAGGGAGGGGAGCAGTACTTC; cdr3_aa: CSARDVRGTEGGEQYF
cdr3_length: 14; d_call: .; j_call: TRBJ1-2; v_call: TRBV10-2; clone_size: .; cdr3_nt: TGCGCCAGCAGCATGTTTGTCGGGAACTATGGCTACACCTTC; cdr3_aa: CASSMFVGNYGYTF
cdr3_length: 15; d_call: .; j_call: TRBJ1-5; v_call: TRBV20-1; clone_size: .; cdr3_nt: TGCAGTGTGGGCACTCCTTCGTATAGCAATCAGCCCCAGCATTTT; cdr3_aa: CSVGTPSYSNQPQHF
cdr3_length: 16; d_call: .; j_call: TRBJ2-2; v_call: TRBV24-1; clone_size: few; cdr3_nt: TGTGCCACCAGTGAACCAGGGGTGTCGGGCGCCGGGGAGCTGTTTTTT; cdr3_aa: CATSEPGVSGAGELFF
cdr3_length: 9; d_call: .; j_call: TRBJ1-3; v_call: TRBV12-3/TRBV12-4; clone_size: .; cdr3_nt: TGTGCCAGCAGTCCGGGACACCACTTT; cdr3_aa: CASSPGHHF
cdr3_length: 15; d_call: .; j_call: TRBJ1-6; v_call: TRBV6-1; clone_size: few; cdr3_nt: TGTGCCTCCTGGCAGGAGAGCTCCTATAATTCACCCCTCCACTTT; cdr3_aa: CASWQESSYNSPLHF
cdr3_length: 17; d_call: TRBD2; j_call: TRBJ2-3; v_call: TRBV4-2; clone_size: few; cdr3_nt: TGTGCCAGCAGCCAAGATTCTCGTCTAGCGGGAACAGATACGCAGTATTTT; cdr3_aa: CASSQDSRLAGTDTQYF
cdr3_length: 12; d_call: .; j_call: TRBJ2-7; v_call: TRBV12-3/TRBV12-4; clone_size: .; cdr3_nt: TGTGCCAGCAGTCGCCATCTAAACGAGCAGTACTTC; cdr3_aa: CASSRHLNEQYF